This T cell receptor (beta chain) is from a study of cytomegalovirus exposure and HLA in healthy donors. PCR used 60 Vbeta primers and 13 Jbeta primers. TCRdb's table, derived via immunoSEQ multiplex PCR, lists solely in-frame clones and lacks some. The profile shows 73,000 or so clones, about 80% of them singletons. The V gene lost 1 base and the J gene lost 1 base, with 8 bases spanning the gap. Germline V gene lookup returns CDR1 GTSNPN and CDR2 SVGIG (reference sequence). The CDR3 sequence is 13 residues long. V is TRBV30 and J is TRBJ2-7; D perhaps matches TRBD1 (6 bases). This sequence originates from a man between 45 and 60 years old in good health and CMV-seronegative. Sequencing was done on a sample of PBMCs. The CDR3 here is CAWSDRESYEQYF. In nucleotides, the CDR3 is TGTGCCTGGAGTGACAGGGAATCCTACGAGCAGTACTTC.